By proportion, the clone carrying this T cell receptor beta chain is medium-sized. What it recognizes is unknown. These data belong to a study of early T cells in non-severe SARS-CoV-2 infection. Study context: The sequenced material was bulk RNA from unsorted whole blood, and its chains were unpaired. Study observations and caveats: Clonotype matching in VDJdb favored anti-spike CD8 responses and did not capture private and CD4 specificities.

Unique molecular identifiers tagged individual cDNA molecules. MiXCR was run by TCRdb on the 5' RACE reads, yielding one entry per CDR3 protein. The sample holds 25,000 to 30,000 distinct CDR3 sequences, about 10% seen once. Trimming removed 7 bases from V and 4 bases from J, with 16 bases in between. The CDR3 contains 14 residues. The source is an adult who was a healthcare worker with PCR-confirmed SARS-CoV-2 infection or an uninfected control (not recorded which). The chain is built from TRBV12-3 or TRBV12-4 and TRBJ2-5, with D possibly TRBD1 on 6 matching bases. The sequenced sample was whole blood. The CDR3 spells CASTQLQGGETQYF. Written as DNA, the CDR3 is TGTGCCAGCACCCAACTCCAAGGGGGAGAGACCCAGTACTTC.